This T cell receptor beta chain was documented in a study of T cells in Graves' hyperthyroidism and ophthalmopathy. In the study overall: Peripheral blood was drawn at first diagnosis, prior to all treatment. Overall study findings and caveats: Among thyroid clonotypes expanded above 0.001, most also appeared in blood.

With V trimmed by 7 bases and J by 0 bases, 7 bases remained unmatched. The CDR3 is 16 residues long. The germline V gene encodes CDR1 SGHRS and CDR2 YFSETQ. The study left out patients who had uncontrolled infection, other autoimmune disease, pregnancy or lactation. RNA transcripts provided the source from which TCR beta CDR3 regions were amplified. HTBI primers were employed in a first-round RT-PCR of the TCR CDR3. TCRdb fed the multiplex PCR reads into MiXCR, producing one record per CDR3 protein. The sample lists hundreds of thousands of distinct CDR3 sequences, more than 12% occurring once. This clonotype was observed a handful of times. The antigen remains unidentified.

The sequencing input was blood. This rearrangement joins TRBV5-1 to TRBJ2-2; 9 positions match TRBD2. The sequence derives from a woman between 50 and 59 years old with Graves' ophthalmopathy. CDR3 amino acids: CASCSLAGANTGELFF. DNA of the CDR3: TGCGCCAGCTGCTCCTTAGCGGGAGCGAACACCGGGGAGCTGTTTTTT. Full variable domain (outside the CDR3, taken from reference TRBV5-1 and TRBJ2-2): KAGVTQTPRYLIKTRGQQVTLSCSPISGHRSVSWYQQTPGQGLQFLFEYFSETQRNKGNFPGRFSGRQFSNSRSEMNVSTLELGDSALYLCASCSLAGANTGELFFGEGSRLTVL.